These T cell receptor beta chains were read from a single sample in a study of cytomegalovirus exposure and HLA in healthy donors. Here immunoSEQ multiplex PCR was the method, and the copy in TCRdb shows in-frame clones only, minus some. The table includes about 150,000 clones, approximately 80% detected once. Sample: PBMCs. These receptors were taken from a woman aged 50 to 65 in good health and CMV-seropositive. The CDR3 runs from the conserved cysteine through the conserved F or W. A D gene is named only where the DNA matches it firmly. Clone size is shown for a subset of rows, as once, few, many or a class of expanded clone.

D gene,J gene,clone size,V gene,CDR3 protein,CDR3 DNA
NA,TRBJ1-1,NA,TRBV7-9,CASSFTQDTEAFF,TGTGCCAGCAGCTTCACTCAAGACACTGAAGCTTTCTTT
TRBD2,TRBJ2-2,NA,TRBV7-2,CASSLGGGVDTGELFF,TGTGCCAGCAGCTTAGGGGGAGGGGTGGACACCGGGGAGCTGTTTTTT
TRBD2,TRBJ2-7,NA,TRBV7-2,CASSRRSVSGVYEQYF,TGTGCCAGCAGCCGCCGTTCGGTTAGCGGGGTCTACGAGCAGTACTTC
NA,TRBJ1-1,few,TRBV25-1,CASSESLNTEAFF,TGTGCCAGCAGTGAATCATTGAACACTGAAGCTTTCTTT
TRBD2,TRBJ2-1,NA,TRBV7-9,CASSGMWGLAGGYEQFF,TGTGCCAGCAGCGGAATGTGGGGACTAGCGGGGGGCTATGAGCAGTTCTTC
NA,TRBJ2-7,few,TRBV6-5,CASSYSEVHYEQYF,TGTGCCAGCAGTTACTCTGAGGTCCACTACGAGCAGTACTTC
TRBD1,TRBJ1-4,NA,TRBV30,CAWSPPEGAREKLFF,TGTGCCTGGAGTCCCCCGGAGGGGGCGCGGGAAAAACTGTTTTTT
TRBD2,TRBJ2-3,NA,TRBV5-4,CASSPGGLGDTQYF,TGTGCCAGCAGCCCGGGGGGACTAGGGGATACGCAGTATTTT
TRBD1,TRBJ1-2,NA,TRBV29-1,CSVPGQGNYGYTF,TGCAGCGTGCCGGGACAGGGGAACTATGGCTACACCTTC
TRBD1,TRBJ1-1,NA,TRBV10-3,CAISERQGDTEAFF,TGTGCCATCAGTGAGCGACAGGGGGACACTGAAGCTTTCTTT
NA,TRBJ1-4,NA,TRBV14,CASSLTGSTNEKLFF,TGTGCCAGCAGCCTTACAGGGTCGACTAATGAAAAACTGTTTTTT
TRBD1,TRBJ1-1,NA,TRBV19,CASSIPTGTGAEAFF,TGTGCCAGTAGTATCCCGACCGGGACAGGAGCTGAAGCTTTCTTT
NA,TRBJ1-1,NA,TRBV19,CASTPERGGKNTEAFF,TGTGCCAGTACTCCGGAGAGGGGGGGCAAGAACACTGAAGCTTTCTTT
TRBD2,TRBJ2-2,NA,TRBV2,CASSSGGATGELFF,TGTGCCAGCAGTAGCGGGGGGGCCACCGGGGAGCTGTTTTTT
TRBD2,TRBJ2-2,NA,TRBV28,CASARGVNTGELFF,TGTGCCAGCGCCCGGGGGGTAAACACCGGGGAGCTGTTTTTT
TRBD1,TRBJ2-6,NA,TRBV4-2,CASSPALGTGGDGANVLTF,TGTGCCAGCAGTCCAGCCCTAGGGACAGGGGGCGATGGGGCCAACGTCCTGACTTTC
NA,TRBJ2-7,NA,TRBV5-1,CASSLTGGGAPYEQYF,TGCGCCAGCAGCTTGACGGGAGGGGGCGCCCCCTACGAGCAGTACTTC
NA,TRBJ2-3,NA,TRBV14,CASSHLRLEDQRGTDTQYF,TGTGCCAGCAGCCACTTGAGACTAGAAGACCAGAGGGGCACAGATACGCAGTATTTT
TRBD2,TRBJ2-2,NA,TRBV5-1,CASSMGLAGGPDGELFF,TGCGCCAGCAGCATGGGACTAGCGGGAGGGCCGGACGGGGAGCTGTTTTTT
TRBD1,TRBJ1-2,NA,TRBV11-2,CASSLTGGTDGYTF,TGTGCCAGCAGCCTAACAGGGGGGACAGATGGCTACACCTTC
NA,TRBJ2-5,NA,TRBV5-1,CASRTGPGGETQYF,TGCGCCAGCAGAACGGGACCCGGGGGAGAGACCCAGTACTTC
TRBD2,TRBJ2-7,NA,TRBV6-6,CASKSSGGATYEQYF,TGTGCCAGCAAGTCTAGCGGGGGGGCAACCTACGAGCAGTACTTC
TRBD1,TRBJ1-2,NA,TRBV30,CAWSRQGAYYGYTF,TGTGCCTGGAGCAGGCAGGGGGCCTACTATGGCTACACCTTC
NA,TRBJ1-5,NA,TRBV30,CAWRGGSNQPQHF,TGTGCCTGGAGAGGGGGTAGCAATCAGCCCCAGCATTTT
TRBD1,TRBJ2-7,NA,TRBV7-6,CASSLGTGWDYEQYF,TGTGCCAGCAGCTTGGGGACAGGGTGGGACTACGAGCAGTACTTC
NA,TRBJ2-3,NA,TRBV5-1,CASSGRGTGVAGDTQYF,TGCGCCAGCAGCGGACGAGGAACAGGGGTGGCGGGGGATACGCAGTATTTT
TRBD1,TRBJ1-2,NA,TRBV5-1,CASRDTGVTYGYTF,TGCGCCAGCAGGGACACAGGGGTGACCTATGGCTACACCTTC
TRBD1,TRBJ2-3,NA,TRBV19,CASSPRDRANTDTQYF,TGTGCCAGTAGTCCCCGGGACAGGGCCAACACAGATACGCAGTATTTT
NA,TRBJ1-1,NA,TRBV7-9,CASSAQAENTEAFF,TGTGCCAGCAGCGCGCAGGCCGAGAACACTGAAGCTTTCTTT
TRBD1,TRBJ1-6,NA,TRBV6-1,CASSIRTGNSPLHF,TGTGCCAGCAGTATCAGGACAGGGAATTCACCCCTCCACTTT
NA,TRBJ1-1,NA,TRBV5-8,CASSTNMNTEAFF,TGTGCCAGCAGCACCAACATGAACACTGAAGCTTTCTTT
NA,TRBJ1-6,NA,TRBV9,CASSAEPGQDNSPLHF,TGTGCCAGCAGCGCCGAACCGGGACAAGATAATTCACCCCTCCACTTT
NA,TRBJ1-5,NA,TRBV29-1,CSVSDGGNQPQHF,TGCAGCGTGAGCGACGGTGGGAATCAGCCCCAGCATTTT